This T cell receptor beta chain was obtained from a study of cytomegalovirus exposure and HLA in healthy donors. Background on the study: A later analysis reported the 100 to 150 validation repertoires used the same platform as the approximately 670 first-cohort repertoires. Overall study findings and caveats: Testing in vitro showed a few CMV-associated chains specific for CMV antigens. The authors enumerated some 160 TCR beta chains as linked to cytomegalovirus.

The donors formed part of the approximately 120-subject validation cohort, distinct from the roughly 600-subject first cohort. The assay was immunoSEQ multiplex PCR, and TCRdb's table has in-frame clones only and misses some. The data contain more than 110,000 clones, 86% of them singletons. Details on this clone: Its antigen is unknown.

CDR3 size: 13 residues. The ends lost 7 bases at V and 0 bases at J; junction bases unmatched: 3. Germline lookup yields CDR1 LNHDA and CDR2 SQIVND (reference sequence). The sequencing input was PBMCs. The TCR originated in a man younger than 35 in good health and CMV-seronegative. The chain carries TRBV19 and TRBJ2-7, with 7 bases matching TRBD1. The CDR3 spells CASTRDSSYEQYF. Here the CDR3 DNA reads TGTGCCAGTACAAGGGACAGCTCCTACGAGCAGTACTTC.